A single sample is the source of the 27 T cell receptor beta chains below, sequenced in a study of cytomegalovirus exposure and HLA in healthy donors listed by TCRdb under 2017. The method was the immunoSEQ multiplex PCR assay. A mixture of 60 forward primers for TCR Vbeta segments and 13 reverse primers for TCR Jbeta segments was used in the multiplex PCR. TCRdb retrieved this table from immuneACCESS and kept in-frame rearrangements only. Not all clones are present; in checked studies, unresolved V genes account for under half, and no reason is known for the remainder. Across this sample there are more than 150,000 clones, with approximately 86% seen only once. 5.5% to 8.5% of the sample comes from the top ten. The material sequenced was PBMCs. These receptors were obtained from a woman in her forties or fifties in good health and CMV-seropositive.

The V call is TRBV7-9, the J call TRBJ2-3, with D maybe TRBD2 (6 bases). The CDR3 totals 17 residues. The V gene lost 4 bases and the J gene lost 3 bases, with 20 bases spanning the gap. Germline loops: CDR1 SEHNR, CDR2 FQNEAQ (reference sequence). The CDR3 protein is CASSYPSGAGGTDTQYF. CDR3 bases: TGTGCCAGCAGCTATCCTTCGGGAGCGGGTGGGACAGATACGCAGTATTTT.

This clone was detected a few times. This chain uses TRBV5-4 with TRBJ2-3; the match to TRBD2 covers 9 bases. Germline CDR1 reads SGHNT; CDR2 reads YYREEE (reference sequence). The CDR3 length is 17 residues. The V gene end was trimmed by 2 bases and the J gene end by 7 bases; junction bases not matched to a gene: 14. CDR3 sequence: CASSLGLAGGPINTQYF. Written as DNA, the CDR3 is TGTGCCAGCAGCTTAGGGCTGGCGGGGGGGCCGATCAATACGCAGTATTTT.

This chain's CDR3 is CASNSRGLRQPQHF. CDR3 coding DNA: TGTGCCAGTAACAGTCGGGGGTTGAGGCAGCCCCAGCATTTT. The gene calls are TRBV19 and TRBJ1-5; D possibly corresponds to TRBD1 (5 bases). Deletions cut 7 bases from V and 7 bases from J, with 17 bases between. The CDR3 has 14 residues. CDR1 is LNHDA and CDR2 is SQIVND in the germline V gene (reference sequence).

The V call is TRBV11-1, the J call TRBJ2-1; D is perhaps TRBD2 (6 bases). CDR1 is SGHAT, CDR2 FQDESV, per germline (reference sequence). The CDR3 sequence is 16 residues long. The V end lost 1 base, the J end lost 2 bases, and 12 bases lay between the germline ends. CDR3 amino acids: CASSLVSGGPYNEQFF. Here the CDR3 DNA reads TGTGCCAGCAGCTTAGTCTCCGGGGGACCCTACAATGAGCAGTTCTTC.

With regard to this clone: One end of the junction is discordant with germline, which a read error may explain. V usage is TRBV5-1 and J usage is TRBJ1-1, with D tentatively TRBD1 (6 bases). The CDR3 runs to 19 residues. Germline lookup yields CDR1 SGHRS and CDR2 YFSETQ. The CDR3 spells CASSLVSGQSSMKGTEASF. CDR3 DNA: TGCGCCAGCAGCTTGGTGTCTGGACAGTCCTCCATGAAGGGCACTGAAGCTTCCTTT.

This clone showed up just once. The chain couples TRBV21-1 to TRBJ2-7; the table names TRBD2, a call not compared with the DNA. TRBV21-1 is a pseudogene. This CDR3 is built from 15 residues. CDR3 DNA sequence: TGTGCCAGTACTGAATGGCGGGGGCCACACTACGAGCAGTACTTC. Translation: CASTEWRGPHYEQYF.

This clone has just a few counts. The V gene is TRBV30, the J gene TRBJ1-2, with D possibly matching TRBD1 (6 bases). Germline CDR1 is GTSNPN and CDR2 is SVGIG (reference sequence). The germline V and J ends were trimmed by 5 bases and 4 bases, with 17 bases remaining between them. This CDR3 comprises 14 residues. The CDR3 here is CAWDEDSTSYGYTF. CDR3 sequence (DNA): TGTGCCTGGGACGAGGACAGTACCAGCTATGGCTACACCTTC.

The V and J genes are TRBV6-5 and TRBJ2-3; TRBD2 might be the D (6 bases). Germline CDR1 reads MNHEY; CDR2 reads SVGAGI. There are 13 residues in the CDR3. Trimming cost V 5 bases and J 6 bases, with 12 bases left between them. The CDR3 DNA reads TGTGCCAGCAGTCCGGGACTTTGGGATACGCAGTATTTT. Residues: CASSPGLWDTQYF.

V usage is TRBV29-1 and J usage is TRBJ1-1; D is perhaps TRBD1 (6 bases). CDR1 SQVTM and CDR2 ANQGSEA come from the germline V gene. V lost 7 bases, J lost 9 bases, and 18 bases lay in between. The CDR3 is 12 amino acids. CDR3 sequence: CSGQPTGFKAFF. CDR3 coding DNA: TGCAGCGGCCAGCCGACAGGATTTAAAGCTTTCTTT.

This clone was counted a single time. The J gene is TRBJ2-2, the V gene TRBV5-1; 8 bases are a match to TRBD1. The ends lost 0 bases at V and 6 bases at J; junction bases unmatched: 4. From germline, CDR1 is SGHRS and CDR2 YFSETQ. CDR3 length: 15 amino acids. Here the CDR3 reads CASSLGQGAAGELFF. For the CDR3, the DNA is TGCGCCAGCAGCTTGGGGCAGGGGGCGGCCGGGGAGCTGTTTTTT.

The chain employs TRBV7-9 and TRBJ2-1; 8 bases line up with TRBD1. With 2 bases clipped from V and 7 bases from J, the junction kept 4 bases outside the gene matches. Germline V gene data show CDR1 as SEHNR and CDR2 as FQNEAQ (reference sequence). CDR3 length equals 14 residues. The CDR3 spells CASSLTQGVNEQFF. The DNA for the CDR3 is TGTGCCAGCAGCTTAACACAGGGGGTTAATGAGCAGTTCTTC.

This clone was counted once. This sequence joins TRBV5-6 and TRBJ2-1; D is undetermined. V dropped 8 bases and J dropped 0 bases, with 18 bases sitting between them. The CDR3 is 16 residues long. Germline values: CDR1 SGHDT, CDR2 YYEEEE. CDR3 residues: CASRVSGLSSYNEQFF. The CDR3 region has the DNA TGTGCCAGTAGAGTTTCGGGTCTGAGCTCCTACAATGAGCAGTTCTTC.

The chain joins TRBV4-1 to TRBJ2-4; D perhaps matches TRBD2 (5 bases). The CDR3 length is 13 residues. Germline lookup yields CDR1 MGHRA and CDR2 YSYEKL. V was trimmed by 1 base and J by 6 bases, leaving 7 bases between them. DNA for the CDR3: TGCGCCAGCAGCCAAGTTCGGGGAAACATTCAGTACTTC. It codes for CASSQVRGNIQYF.

CDR3 sequence: CASSMGGNSPLHF. In DNA, the CDR3 is TGTGCCAGCAGTATGGGGGGTAATTCACCCCTCCACTTT. The chain combines TRBV28 with TRBJ1-6; D may be TRBD1 (5 bases). The CDR3 totals 13 residues. V gave up 5 bases and J gave up 6 bases, with 8 bases separating them. Germline V gene sequence: CDR1 MDHEN, CDR2 SYDVKM.

On this clone: The sample has other DNA sequences that encode this CDR3 too. CDR3 DNA sequence: TGTGCCAGCAGCTTAGGACAGGAGAACACTGAAGCTTTCTTT. It is translated as CASSLGQENTEAFF. The chain joins TRBV7-9 to TRBJ1-1; the D gene is possibly TRBD1 (6 bases). In germline, CDR1 is SEHNR, CDR2 FQNEAQ (reference sequence). CDR3 length equals 14 residues. Trimming stripped 1 base from V and 1 base from J, with 7 bases between.

The chain joins TRBV2 to TRBJ2-1; 12 bases fit TRBD2. Germline trimming cut 4 bases from V and 0 bases from J; bases unmatched to any gene: 10. Germline V CDR1 and CDR2: SNHLY, FYNNEI. The CDR3 consists of 19 residues. The CDR3 DNA sequence: TGTGCCAGCAGTGGGCCTAGCGGGGGGGGGCTTCGCTCCTACAATGAGCAGTTCTTC. Amino acid sequence: CASSGPSGGGLRSYNEQFF.

The V call is TRBV9, the J call TRBJ2-3, with D uncertain. CDR3 length: 13 residues. The germline CDR1 and CDR2 sequences are SGDLS and YYNGEE. Trimming pared 4 bases from V and 0 bases from J, leaving 6 bases between. The CDR3 bases are TGTGCCAGCAGCTTCCGGAGCACAGATACGCAGTATTTT. This encodes CASSFRSTDTQYF.

J is TRBJ2-3 and V is TRBV5-1; 11 nucleotides line up with TRBD2. Germline V gives CDR1 SGHRS, CDR2 YFSETQ. The CDR3 length is 14 residues. The J segment lost 2 bases and the V segment lost 9 bases, leaving 5 bases of the junction unmatched. The CDR3 region has the DNA TGCGCCACTAGCGGGGGGCGAGACACAGATACGCAGTATTTT. Its translation: CATSGGRDTDTQYF.

The chain couples TRBV6-1 to TRBJ1-4; possibly TRBD1 for D (6 bases). Germline lookup yields CDR1 MNHNS and CDR2 SASEGT. The length of the CDR3 is 16 residues. Trimming shortened V by 4 bases and J by 8 bases, and 20 bases separated the two germline ends. The CDR3 protein is CASSASWTAGFEKLFF. CDR3 DNA: TGTGCCAGCAGTGCGTCTTGGACAGCCGGATTCGAAAAACTGTTTTTT.

The genes are TRBV28 and TRBJ2-7; tentatively, D is TRBD1 (5 bases). This CDR3 has 12 residues. The ends were cut back, 7 bases at V and 4 bases at J, with 11 bases in the middle. CDR1 is MDHEN and CDR2 is SYDVKM in the germline V gene. CDR3 DNA: TGTGCCAGCACCAAAAGGGGATACGAGCAGTACTTC. This codes for CASTKRGYEQYF.

The chain uses TRBV6-5 and TRBJ1-4; 7 positions agree with TRBD1. Trimming removed 0 bases from V and 6 bases from J; junction bases left unmatched: 4. The CDR3 consists of 15 residues. The germline CDR1 and CDR2 sequences are MNHEY and SVGAGI. This CDR3 reads CASSYSGRGDEKLFF. Here the CDR3 DNA reads TGTGCCAGCAGTTACTCCGGCAGGGGGGATGAAAAACTGTTTTTT.

Comment on this clone: Different DNA sequences within this sample yield the same CDR3. The CDR3 DNA reads TGTGCCAGCAGCCCTGGACTAGCCGGGGACAATGAGCAGTTCTTC. Translated: CASSPGLAGDNEQFF. The rearrangement uses TRBV5-6 and TRBJ2-1; 8 bases agree with TRBD2. The CDR3 is 15 residues long. Germline CDR1 and CDR2: SGHDT and YYEEEE. V lost 4 bases, J lost 5 bases, and 8 bases stayed unmatched.

The chain couples TRBV7-3 to TRBJ1-1, with D hard to call. Germline CDR1 reads SGHTA; CDR2 reads FQGTGA. V lost 6 bases and J lost 4, with 12 bases in between. The CDR3 is made up of 13 amino acids. The CDR3 coding sequence is TGTGCCAGCAGTCGGACTATTAGCACTGAAGCTTTCTTT. As protein: CASSRTISTEAFF.

V usage is TRBV27 and J usage is TRBJ1-1; D remains unclear. The CDR3 loop spans 14 amino acids. V dropped 2 bases and J dropped 4 bases, with 11 bases sitting between them. CDR1 is MNHEY and CDR2 is SMNVEV in the germline V gene (reference sequence). This CDR3 is CASSLRRETTEAFF. The CDR3 region has the DNA TGTGCCAGCAGTTTAAGGAGGGAAACCACTGAAGCTTTCTTT.

J is TRBJ2-2 and V is TRBV7-9; D is unclear. Between the trimmed V and J ends, which lost 3 bases and 3 bases, there was a span of 5 bases. The germline gives CDR1 SEHNR, CDR2 FQNEAQ (reference sequence). The CDR3 runs 13 residues. CDR3 protein: CASSFLDTGELFF. The CDR3 nucleotides read TGTGCCAGCAGCTTTCTAGACACCGGGGAGCTGTTTTTT.

J is TRBJ1-2 and V is TRBV7-6; 8 bases are shared with TRBD1. CDR1 is SGHVS and CDR2 is FNYEAQ in the germline V gene. This CDR3 is 14 amino acids long. With 1 base clipped from V and 3 bases from J, the junction kept 1 base outside the gene matches. CDR3 residues: CASSLDRGDYGYTF. CDR3 in DNA: TGTGCCAGCAGCTTAGACAGGGGGGACTATGGCTACACCTTC. Full variable domain (missing parts from reference TRBV7-6 and TRBJ1-2): GAGVSQSPRYKVTKRGQDVALRCDPISGHVSLYWYRQALGQGPEFLTYFNYEAQQDKSGLPNDRFSAERPEGSISTLTIQRTEQRDSAMYRCASSLDRGDYGYTFGSGTRLTVV.

The rearrangement uses TRBV10-3 and TRBJ2-2, with D possibly matching TRBD1 (6 bases). CDR3 size: 14 residues. CDR1 is ENHRY, CDR2 SYGVKD, per germline. V lost 10 bases and J 0 bases, leaving 12 bases between the germline ends. The CDR3 DNA reads TGTGCCAGCCGGGACACCGCGAACACCGGGGAGCTGTTTTTT. Protein product: CASRDTANTGELFF.